The 20 T cell receptor beta chains below were found in one sample sequenced in a study of cytomegalovirus exposure and HLA in healthy donors. Libraries were prepared by immunoSEQ multiplex PCR; TCRdb keeps only in-frame clonotypes and omits some of them. The table shows about 180,000 clones, with roughly 85% occurring only once. The source material was PBMCs. The receptors come from a man younger than 35 in good health and CMV-seropositive.

J is TRBJ2-3 and V is TRBV11-2; D remains unclear. Germline CDR1 and CDR2: SGHAT and FQNNGV. V lost 5 bases, J lost 6 bases, and 18 bases lay in between. The CDR3 is 15 amino acids. The DNA of the CDR3 is TGTGCCAGCAGCGGAGTGGTGGAGTTAATGGATACGCAGTATTTT. It is translated as CASSGVVELMDTQYF.

CDR3 sequence: CASSVASRSGGTADTQYF. Written as DNA, the CDR3 is TGTGCCAGCAGCGTAGCTTCGAGGTCCGGGGGGACCGCTGATACGCAGTATTTT. J is TRBJ2-3 and V is TRBV9; the match to TRBD2 covers 7 bases. CDR3 size: 18 residues. CDR1 SGDLS and CDR2 YYNGEE come from the germline V gene. Trimming removed 0 bases from V and 6 bases from J; junction bases left unmatched: 16.

The rearrangement links TRBV5-4 to TRBJ1-4; tentative D call: TRBD1 (6 bases). The germline CDR1 and CDR2 sequences are SGHNT and YYREEE (reference sequence). V was trimmed by 5 bases and J by 2 bases, leaving 10 bases between them. The CDR3 has 14 amino acids. The CDR3 nucleotides read TGTGCCAGCAGACAGGGAAGCACTAATGAAAAACTGTTTTTT. Its translation: CASRQGSTNEKLFF.

This clone was detected a few times. Here the CDR3 reads CASSGDRAGEQFF. The CDR3 DNA reads TGTGCCAGCTCGGGAGACAGGGCGGGGGAGCAGTTCTTC. The chain joins TRBV18 to TRBJ2-1; D possibly corresponds to TRBD1 (7 bases). V was clipped by 6 bases and J by 10 bases, with 16 bases between them. Per germline, CDR1 KGHSH and CDR2 LQKENI. The CDR3 is 13 residues long. Variable domain in full (rest from reference TRBV18 and TRBJ2-1): NAGVMQNPRHLVRRRGQEARLRCSPMKGHSHVYWYRQLPEEGLKFMVYLQKENIIDESGMPKERFSAEFPKEGPSILRIQQVVRGDSAAYFCASSGDRAGEQFFGPGTRLTVL.

V usage is TRBV11-2 and J usage is TRBJ2-7; a weak D match, TRBD1 (6 bases). The CDR3 is 17 amino acids. Trimming took off 0 bases at V and 5 bases at J, with 20 bases between the two ends. Germline V lookup: CDR1 SGHAT, CDR2 FQNNGV. Here the CDR3 reads CASSLDGLDSIEDEQYF. The CDR3 nucleotides read TGTGCCAGCAGCTTAGATGGTCTGGACAGTATAGAGGACGAGCAGTACTTC.

The rearrangement joins TRBV27 to TRBJ2-2; 9 bases agree with TRBD1. V was pared by 2 bases and J by 6 bases, with 13 bases of the junction left unmatched. The germline V gene encodes CDR1 MNHEY and CDR2 SMNVEV (reference sequence). This CDR3 region has 18 residues. The CDR3 DNA is TGTGCCAGCAGTTTAGCCGCGGCTACAGGGGGCGCGTCCGGGGAGCTGTTTTTT. Its translation: CASSLAAATGGASGELFF.

The J gene is TRBJ2-2, the V gene TRBV6-1, with D tentatively TRBD1 (6 bases). V was trimmed by 2 bases and J by 2 bases, leaving 12 bases between them. The V gene's germline CDR1 is MNHNS and CDR2 SASEGT. The CDR3 consists of 16 residues. CDR3 residues: CASSENPGQNTGELFF. CDR3 nucleotide sequence: TGTGCCAGCAGTGAAAACCCGGGACAAAACACCGGGGAGCTGTTTTTT.

The rearrangement joins TRBV6-5 to TRBJ2-3, with D possibly matching TRBD1 (7 bases). Trimming took off 6 bases at V and 3 bases at J, with 13 bases between the two ends. Per germline, CDR1 MNHEY and CDR2 SVGAGI. The CDR3 extends over 14 amino acids. In nucleotides, the CDR3 is TGTGCCAGCAGGGGGGGACAGTATACAGATACGCAGTATTTT. Translation: CASRGGQYTDTQYF.

The V gene is TRBV5-1, the J gene TRBJ2-1; no definite D call. Germline CDR1 is SGHRS and CDR2 is YFSETQ. The V end was cut by 3 bases, the J end by 0 bases, with 4 bases between. There are 13 residues in the CDR3. The CDR3 DNA follows: TGCGCCAGCAGCTCGAGCTCCTACAATGAGCAGTTCTTC. It translates to CASSSSSYNEQFF.

The chain carries TRBV5-8 and TRBJ2-3; 8 nucleotides align to TRBD2. The germline CDR1 and CDR2 sequences are SGHTS and YDEGEE. The CDR3 covers 17 residues. V lost 0 bases and J lost 0; bases outside the gene matches: 6. The CDR3: CASSLGVAGGSTDTQYF. Written as DNA, the CDR3 is TGTGCCAGCAGCTTGGGTGTGGCGGGGGGAAGCACAGATACGCAGTATTTT.

This clone was seen once. This chain connects TRBV6-6 to TRBJ2-3; TRBD1 agrees at 7 bases. This CDR3 is built from 16 residues. The V gene's germline CDR1 is MNHNY and CDR2 SVGAGI (reference sequence). Unmatched junction bases numbered 13, after V lost 5 bases and J lost 5 bases. The CDR3 here is CASSNPDRPRQDTQYF. Written as DNA, the CDR3 is TGTGCCAGCAGTAACCCGGACAGGCCTAGGCAAGATACGCAGTATTTT.

DNA for the CDR3: TGTGCCAGCAGTTACTCGAAGCGGTCTAACTATGGCTACACCTTC. This gives the protein CASSYSKRSNYGYTF. The chain employs TRBV6-5 and TRBJ1-2; D gene uncertain. Trimming shortened V by 0 bases and J by 0 bases, and 8 bases separated the two germline ends. CDR1 and CDR2 (germline): MNHEY, SVGAGI. The CDR3 totals 15 residues.

This chain links TRBV30 with TRBJ1-2, with D possibly TRBD1 on 5 matching bases. Germline V gene data show CDR1 as GTSNPN and CDR2 as SVGIG (reference sequence). The length of the CDR3 is 15 residues. V was trimmed by 5 bases and J by 4 bases, leaving 20 bases between them. CDR3 loop: CAWDNWTNEPYGYTF. Here the CDR3 DNA reads TGTGCCTGGGACAATTGGACAAACGAACCCTATGGCTACACCTTC.

This chain links TRBV10-2 with TRBJ2-7; 14 bases are shared with TRBD2. The V segment lost 6 bases and the J segment 5 bases; nucleotides outside the gene matches: 3. Germline V CDR1 and CDR2: WSHSY, SAAADI. The CDR3 is 14 amino acids. DNA of the CDR3: TGCGCCAGCAGAGGGACTAGCGGGAGTAACGAGCAGTACTTC. Residues: CASRGTSGSNEQYF.

V usage is TRBV5-4 and J usage is TRBJ2-7, with 11 positions matching TRBD1. CDR3 length: 14 amino acids. V lost 2 bases to trimming and J lost 5 bases; unmatched junction nucleotides: 3. Looked up from germline, CDR1 is SGHNT and CDR2 is YYREEE (reference sequence). The CDR3 loop reads CASSFGQGANEQYF. The DNA of the CDR3 is TGTGCCAGCAGCTTTGGACAGGGGGCCAACGAGCAGTACTTC.

The chain joins TRBV6-1 to TRBJ2-7, with 8 bases matching TRBD2. The ends lost 4 bases at V and 3 bases at J; junction bases unmatched: 5. Looked up from germline, CDR1 is MNHNS and CDR2 is SASEGT. The CDR3 length is 14 residues. The CDR3 DNA reads as TGTGCCAGCAGTGCGGGGGGGAAGGTCTACGAGCAGTACTTC. It yields the protein CASSAGGKVYEQYF.

Remarks on this clone: A junction boundary mismatches the germline segment, possibly from a read error. This chain joins TRBV6-1 and TRBJ2-7; possibly TRBD1 for D (6 bases). Per germline, CDR1 MNHNS and CDR2 SASEGT. The CDR3 consists of 12 residues. The CDR3 sequence: CASIEVRGMVYF. The CDR3 bases are TGTGCCAGCATTGAAGTAAGGGGGATGGTGTACTTC.

The chain couples TRBV4-2 to TRBJ1-4, with 8 bases identical to TRBD1. From germline, CDR1 is LGHNA and CDR2 YNFKEQ. V gave up 0 bases and J gave up 6 bases; unmatched junction bases: 6. The CDR3 runs 16 residues. CDR3 amino acids: CASSQDQGADYEKLFF. DNA of the CDR3: TGTGCCAGCAGCCAAGATCAGGGGGCAGACTATGAAAAACTGTTTTTT.

The chain is built from TRBV29-1 and TRBJ1-1, with D possibly being TRBD1 (5 bases). The CDR3 consists of 13 residues. The germline V gene encodes CDR1 SQVTM and CDR2 ANQGSEA. The V gene lost 7 bases and the J gene lost 5 bases, with 17 bases spanning the gap. CDR3 DNA: TGCAGCGGCCTGGGGGGAGTTGGGACTGAAGCTTTCTTT. This gives the protein CSGLGGVGTEAFF.

The V gene is TRBV5-5, the J gene TRBJ2-7; D gene ambiguous. This CDR3 spans 15 amino acids. The V and J ends lost 4 bases and 2 bases respectively, with 16 bases between them. Germline CDR1 reads SGHKS; CDR2 reads YYEKEE (reference sequence). CDR3 protein: CASSRLPAQTYEQYF. In DNA form, the CDR3 reads TGTGCCAGCAGCCGCTTGCCAGCGCAGACCTACGAGCAGTACTTC. The full variable domain, with the rest looked up from reference TRBV5-5 and TRBJ2-7, is DAGVTQSPTHLIKTRGQQVTLRCSPISGHKSVSWYQQVLGQGPQFIFQYYEKEERGRGNFPDRFSARQFPNYSSELNVNALLLGDSALYLCASSRLPAQTYEQYFGPGTRLTVT.